The 4 T cell receptor beta chains presented below share a single source sample, sequenced in a study of blood T cells in healthy people across ages. The use of a sample-barcoded 5' primer and a J-beta primer mix characterized a second PCR of about 7 to 12 cycles. TCRdb ran MiXCR on the 5' RACE reads and lists one entry per CDR3 protein. Among about 1.7 million distinct CDR3 sequences, roughly 27% were seen once, and the ten largest hold roughly 8.2%. The specimen was blood. These receptors originate from a woman aged 30 to 39 in good health.

To note about this clonotype: This CDR3 is missing its conserved last phenylalanine or tryptophan, likely due to a read error. The chain carries TRBV28 and TRBJ2-7; the D is unclear. The germline V and J ends were trimmed by 7 bases and 2 bases, with 9 bases remaining between them. Germline-derived CDR1 and CDR2 are MDHEN and SYDVKM. There are 12 residues in the CDR3. This CDR3 is CASNLGAYEQYI. In DNA form, the CDR3 reads TGTGCCAGCAATCTTGGGGCCTACGAGCAGTACATC.

The chain links TRBV11-2 to TRBJ2-1, with D uncertain. Trimming removed 0 bases from V and 8 bases from J, with 8 bases in between. CDR1 is SGHAT, CDR2 FQNNGV, per germline. This CDR3 spans 13 amino acids. The CDR3 DNA sequence: TGTGCCAGCAGCTTAGAGTTCCGCGATGAGCAGTTCTTC. It codes for CASSLEFRDEQFF.

This clonotype was seen only a few times. The V gene is TRBV28, the J gene TRBJ1-5; possible D gene TRBD1, 6 bases. Germline CDR1 reads MDHEN; CDR2 reads SYDVKM. This CDR3 has 15 residues. V dropped 8 bases and J dropped 4 bases, with 18 bases sitting between them. CDR3 region: CASGRQGFPNQPQHF. The CDR3 coding sequence is TGTGCCAGCGGAAGGCAGGGGTTCCCGAATCAGCCCCAGCATTTT.

This chain joins TRBV12-5 and TRBJ2-7; 7 nucleotides line up with TRBD1. Germline CDR1 reads LGHNT; CDR2 reads FRNRAP. V lost 3 bases to trimming and J lost 2 bases; unmatched junction nucleotides: 13. The CDR3 length is 17 residues. The CDR3 sequence is CASGFDLTGQAPYEQYF. The CDR3 DNA sequence: TGTGCTAGTGGTTTTGACTTGACAGGACAGGCTCCCTACGAGCAGTACTTC.